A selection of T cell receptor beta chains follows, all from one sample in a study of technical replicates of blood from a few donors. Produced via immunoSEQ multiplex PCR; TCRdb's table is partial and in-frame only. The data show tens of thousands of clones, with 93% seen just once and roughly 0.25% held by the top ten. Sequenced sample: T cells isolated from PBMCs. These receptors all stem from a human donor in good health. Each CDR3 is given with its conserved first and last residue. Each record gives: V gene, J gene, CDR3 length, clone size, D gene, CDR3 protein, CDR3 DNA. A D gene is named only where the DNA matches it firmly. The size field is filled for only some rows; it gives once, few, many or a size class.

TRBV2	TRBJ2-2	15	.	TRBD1	CASSPRQGPTGELFF	TGTGCCAGCAGCCCAAGACAGGGCCCCACCGGGGAGCTGTTTTTT
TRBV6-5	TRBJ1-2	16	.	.	CASSYLGVSSIDGYTF	TGTGCCAGCAGTTACTTGGGAGTCTCTTCGATCGATGGCTACACCTTC
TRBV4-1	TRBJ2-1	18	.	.	CASSQDSENLPSYNEQFF	TGCGCCAGCAGCCAAGATTCGGAGAACCTCCCCTCCTACAATGAGCAGTTCTTC
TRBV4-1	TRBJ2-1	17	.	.	CASSHQGPSTSYNEQFF	TGCGCCAGCAGCCACCAGGGCCCTAGTACTTCCTACAATGAGCAGTTCTTC
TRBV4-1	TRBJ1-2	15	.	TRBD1	CASSQEGGQGSGYTF	TGCGCCAGCAGCCAAGAAGGAGGACAGGGGAGTGGCTACACCTTC
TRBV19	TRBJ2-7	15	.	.	CASSQWQGEDYEQYF	TGTGCCAGTAGTCAGTGGCAGGGGGAGGACTACGAGCAGTACTTC
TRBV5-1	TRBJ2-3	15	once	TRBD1	CASSLGDRGTDTQYF	TGCGCCAGCAGCTTGGGGGACAGGGGGACAGATACGCAGTATTTT
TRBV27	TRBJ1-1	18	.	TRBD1	CASSLTGGLGYRNTEAFF	TGTGCCAGCAGTTTAACAGGGGGCCTGGGATATCGGAACACTGAAGCTTTCTTT
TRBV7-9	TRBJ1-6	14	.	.	CASSLERGRSPLHF	TGTGCCAGCAGCTTAGAACGGGGTCGTTCACCCCTCCACTTT
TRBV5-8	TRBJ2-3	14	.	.	CASSLGPGTDTQYF	TGTGCCAGCAGCTTGGGCCCGGGCACAGATACGCAGTATTTT
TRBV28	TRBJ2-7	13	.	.	CASSLRAGPEQYF	TGTGCCAGCAGTTTAAGGGCAGGGCCCGAGCAGTACTTC
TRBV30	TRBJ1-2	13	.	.	CAWWEKGIYGYTF	TGTGCCTGGTGGGAGAAAGGGATCTATGGCTACACCTTC
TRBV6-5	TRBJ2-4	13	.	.	CASSQGRPNIQYF	TGTGCCAGCAGCCAGGGCCGGCCAAACATTCAGTACTTC
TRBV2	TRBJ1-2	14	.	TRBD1	CASSTGQGPYGYTF	TGTGCCAGCAGTACGGGACAGGGGCCCTATGGCTACACCTTC
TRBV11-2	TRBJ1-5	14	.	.	CASSFGLNNQPQHF	TGTGCCAGCAGCTTTGGACTGAACAATCAGCCCCAGCATTTT
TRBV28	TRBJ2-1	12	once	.	CASNTRDNVQFF	TGTGCCAGCAATACAAGGGACAACGTGCAGTTCTTC
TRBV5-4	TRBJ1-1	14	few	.	CASSFRGRDTEAFF	TGTGCCAGCAGCTTCCGGGGGAGGGACACTGAAGCTTTCTTT
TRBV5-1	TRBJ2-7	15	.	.	CASSPSEGWSYEQYF	TGCGCCAGCAGCCCGAGCGAGGGCTGGTCCTACGAGCAGTACTTC
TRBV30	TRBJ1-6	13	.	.	CAWNKPYNSPLHF	TGTGCCTGGAATAAGCCTTATAATTCACCCCTCCACTTT
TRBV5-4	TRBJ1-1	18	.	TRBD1	CASSTLPGQGFGSTEAFF	TGTGCCAGCAGCACCTTACCGGGACAGGGATTTGGGAGCACTGAAGCTTTCTTT
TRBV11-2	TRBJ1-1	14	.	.	CASSTQQGSTEAFF	TGTGCCAGCAGCACCCAGCAGGGAAGCACTGAAGCTTTCTTT
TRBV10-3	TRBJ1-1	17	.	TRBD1	CAISDPGQGASNTEAFF	TGTGCCATCAGTGACCCGGGACAGGGGGCGTCGAACACTGAAGCTTTCTTT
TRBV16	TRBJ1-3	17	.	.	CASSQPRTSRVGNTIYF	TGTGCCAGCAGCCAGCCCCGGACATCTCGGGTAGGAAACACCATATATTTT
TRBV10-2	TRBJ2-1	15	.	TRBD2	CASRTSGGQRNEQFF	TGCGCCAGCAGGACTAGCGGGGGCCAGCGCAATGAGCAGTTCTTC
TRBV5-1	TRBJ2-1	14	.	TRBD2	CASTSGEGGNEQFF	TGCGCCAGCACTTCTGGGGAGGGAGGGAATGAGCAGTTCTTC
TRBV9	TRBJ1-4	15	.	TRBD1	CASSSRDRGNEKLFF	TGTGCCAGCAGCTCCCGGGACAGGGGTAATGAAAAACTGTTTTTT
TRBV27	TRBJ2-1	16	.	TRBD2	CASSNGLAGGPGEQFF	TGTGCCAGCAGCAATGGACTAGCGGGAGGGCCGGGTGAGCAGTTCTTC
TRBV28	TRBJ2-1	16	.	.	CASSLPESRGGDEQFF	TGTGCCAGCAGTTTACCCGAAAGCCGAGGAGGGGACGAGCAGTTCTTC
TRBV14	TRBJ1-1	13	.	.	CASRPWGDTEAFF	TGTGCCAGCAGACCATGGGGGGACACTGAAGCTTTCTTT
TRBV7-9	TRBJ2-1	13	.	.	CANGGLPTNEQFF	TGTGCCAACGGAGGGCTTCCCACCAATGAGCAGTTCTTC
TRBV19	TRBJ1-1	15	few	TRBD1	CASSKGQGLSTEAFF	TGTGCCAGTAGTAAGGGACAGGGTTTGAGCACTGAAGCTTTCTTT
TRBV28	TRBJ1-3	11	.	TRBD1	CASDRENTIYF	TGTGCCAGCGACAGGGAAAACACCATATATTTT
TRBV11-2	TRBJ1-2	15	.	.	CASSLDRQTVYGYTF	TGTGCCAGCAGCTTAGATCGGCAGACAGTCTATGGCTACACCTTC
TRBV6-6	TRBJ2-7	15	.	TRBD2	CASSYSSGSGYEQYF	TGTGCCAGCAGTTACTCGAGCGGGAGTGGATACGAGCAGTACTTC
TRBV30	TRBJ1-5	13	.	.	CAWSEDASQAQHF	TGTGCCTGGAGTGAGGATGCTTCCCAGGCCCAGCATTTT
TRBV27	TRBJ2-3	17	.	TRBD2	CASSLRDYKFSTDTQYF	TGTGCCAGCAGTTTACGGGACTACAAGTTTAGCACAGATACGCAGTATTTT
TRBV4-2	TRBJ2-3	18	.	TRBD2	CASSPRLAGGDSTDTQYF	TGTGCCAGCAGCCCCCGACTAGCGGGAGGGGACAGCACAGATACGCAGTATTTT
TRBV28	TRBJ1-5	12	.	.	CASNTRDQPQHF	TGTGCCAGCAACACACGGGATCAGCCCCAGCATTTT
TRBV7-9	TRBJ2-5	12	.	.	CASSRRGETQYF	TGTGCCAGCAGCCGCAGGGGAGAGACCCAGTACTTC
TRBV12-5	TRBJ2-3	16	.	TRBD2	CASGPGTRGSADTQYF	TGTGCTAGTGGTCCGGGGACTAGGGGGAGCGCAGATACGCAGTATTTT
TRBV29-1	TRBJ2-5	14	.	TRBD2	CSVSPRLAQETQYF	TGCAGCGTGTCCCCACGACTAGCCCAAGAGACCCAGTACTTC
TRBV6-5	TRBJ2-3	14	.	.	CASRRDRNTDTQYF	TGTGCCAGCAGACGAGACAGGAACACAGATACGCAGTATTTT
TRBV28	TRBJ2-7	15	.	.	CASSLGPQGPYEQYF	TGTGCCAGCAGTTTAGGCCCCCAGGGTCCGTACGAGCAGTACTTC
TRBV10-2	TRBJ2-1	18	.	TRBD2	CASSEGGLAGISYNEQFF	TGCGCCAGCAGTGAAGGGGGGCTAGCGGGGATCTCCTACAATGAGCAGTTCTTC
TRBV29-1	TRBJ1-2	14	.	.	CSVEGEEGPASYTF	TGCAGCGTTGAAGGTGAGGAGGGCCCTGCAAGCTACACCTTC
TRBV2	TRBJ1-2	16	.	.	CASISGVGSGGIGYTF	TGTGCCAGCATCAGTGGGGTCGGCAGTGGAGGAATAGGCTACACCTTC
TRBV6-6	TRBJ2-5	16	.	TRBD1	CASSYTLTGGQETQYF	TGTGCCAGCAGTTATACATTAACAGGGGGCCAAGAGACCCAGTACTTC
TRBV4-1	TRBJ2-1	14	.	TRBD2	CASSLLAGVDEQFF	TGCGCCAGCAGCCTTCTAGCGGGGGTGGATGAGCAGTTCTTC